This T cell receptor (beta chain) came from a study of shared clonotypes between healthy human individuals. Looked up from germline, CDR1 is MDHEN and CDR2 is SYDVKM. The V and J ends lost 4 bases and 8 bases respectively, with 20 bases between them. The CDR3 spans 15 residues. Repertoires were generated with immunoSEQ multiplex PCR, while TCRdb's copy carries only in-frame clones and drops some. The repertoire holds around 450,000 clones, with 70% to 80% as singletons. This clone was counted only a few times. The source of this sequence is a woman aged 40 to 50 in good health. Some clones in this sample may be carry-over from other donors' samples. The specimen sequenced was PBMCs. V is TRBV28 and J is TRBJ1-2; a possible D gene is TRBD1 (5 bases). CDR3 sequence: CASSWGSGTPLGYTF. Written as DNA, the CDR3 is TGTGCCAGCAGTTGGGGATCCGGGACTCCTTTAGGCTACACCTTC.